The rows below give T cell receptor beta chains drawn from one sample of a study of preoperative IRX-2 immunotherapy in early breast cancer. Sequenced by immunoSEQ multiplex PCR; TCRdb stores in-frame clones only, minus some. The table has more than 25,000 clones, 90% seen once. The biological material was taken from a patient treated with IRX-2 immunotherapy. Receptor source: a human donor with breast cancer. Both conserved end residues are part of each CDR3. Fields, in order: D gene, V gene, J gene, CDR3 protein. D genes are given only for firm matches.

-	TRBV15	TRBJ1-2	CATSRDQRGDGYTF
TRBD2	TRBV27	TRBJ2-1	CASSFGRGGNEQFF
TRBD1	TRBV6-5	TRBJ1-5	CASSLTGDQPQHF
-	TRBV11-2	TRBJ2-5	CASSLGQGETQYF
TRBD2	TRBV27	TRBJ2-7	CASSKRLLAGDGYEQYF
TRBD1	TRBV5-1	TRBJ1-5	CASSLGDREDQPQHF
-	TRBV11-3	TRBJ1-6	CASSTTNSPLHF
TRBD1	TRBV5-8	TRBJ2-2	CASSLSPDRVLTGELFF
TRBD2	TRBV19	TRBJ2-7	CASRGSGSLSYEQYF
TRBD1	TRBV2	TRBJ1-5	CASSYRGDSNQPQHF
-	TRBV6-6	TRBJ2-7	CASSSGPYEQYF
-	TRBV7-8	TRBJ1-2	CASSPSLRTSGYTF
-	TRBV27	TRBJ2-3	CASSLYRAADTQYF
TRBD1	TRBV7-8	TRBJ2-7	CASSLGDRSYEQYF
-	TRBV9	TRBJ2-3	CASSPQGSTDTQYF
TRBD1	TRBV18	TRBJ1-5	CASSSQGASNQPQHF
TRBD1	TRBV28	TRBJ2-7	CASSLAPGRTGDYEQYF
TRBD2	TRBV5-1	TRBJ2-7	CASSLGSGRAFYEQYF
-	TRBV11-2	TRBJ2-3	CASSPPGTDTQYF
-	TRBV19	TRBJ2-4	CASGQGLAKNIQYF
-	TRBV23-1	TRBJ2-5	CASSQSWSAGSQETQYF
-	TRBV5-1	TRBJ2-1	CASSSLGRRGQTNNEQFF